These 22 T cell receptor beta chains were sequenced from one sample in a study of cytomegalovirus exposure and HLA in healthy donors. Use of 60 Vbeta and 13 Jbeta primers characterized the PCR. Measured with immunoSEQ multiplex PCR; TCRdb has only the in-frame clones, and not every one. This table has about 160,000 clones, approximately 80% appearing once. Sequencing was done on a sample of PBMCs. The receptors come from a woman in her 50s in good health and CMV-seronegative.

The chain links TRBV4-3 to TRBJ1-2; D remains ambiguous. CDR3 length: 16 residues. V lost 0 bases and J lost 2, with 13 bases in between. Germline V gene data show CDR1 as LGHNA and CDR2 as YSLEER. The CDR3 sequence is CASSQEYGLENYGYTF. The CDR3 coding sequence is TGCGCCAGCAGCCAAGAGTACGGGTTAGAAAACTATGGCTACACCTTC.

The rearrangement links TRBV27 to TRBJ1-2; 10 bases match TRBD1. The germline CDR1 and CDR2 sequences are MNHEY and SMNVEV (reference sequence). The CDR3 has 15 residues. V lost 5 bases and J lost 4; bases outside the gene matches: 7. The CDR3 DNA is TGTGCCAGCAGTGCCGTGGGACAGGGGTTCTATGGCTACACCTTC. Amino acids: CASSAVGQGFYGYTF.

The gene calls are TRBV18 and TRBJ2-5, with no clear D. The J call may be faulty, since TRBJ2-7 better matches the DNA end. The CDR3 length is 13 residues. CDR1 KGHSH and CDR2 LQKENI come from the germline V gene. In DNA, the CDR3 is TGTGCCAGCTCACCAGGCAGAGACTACGAGCAGTACTTC. Translation: CASSPGRDYEQYF.

This clone appeared a few times. The gene calls are TRBV18 and TRBJ2-1; D gene unclear. The CDR3 has 11 amino acids. The V gene lost 8 bases and the J gene lost 4 bases, with 6 bases spanning the gap. Per the germline V gene, CDR1 is KGHSH and CDR2 is LQKENI. The CDR3 loop reads CASEAYNEQFF. The CDR3 DNA follows: TGTGCCAGCGAAGCATACAATGAGCAGTTCTTC.

Only one count was recorded for this clone. The gene calls are TRBV27 and TRBJ2-7; 7 bases map to TRBD1. The ends lost 3 bases at V and 3 bases at J; junction bases unmatched: 8. The CDR3 spans 15 residues. Germline CDR1 MNHEY, CDR2 SMNVEV (reference sequence). The chain's CDR3 is CASSFRDRFNYEQYF. The CDR3 DNA follows: TGTGCCAGCAGTTTCCGGGACAGATTTAACTACGAGCAGTACTTC.

This sequence joins TRBV18 and TRBJ2-1; D gene ambiguous. Between the trimmed V and J ends, which lost 5 bases and 8 bases, there was a span of 16 bases. CDR3 length equals 14 residues. In germline, CDR1 is KGHSH, CDR2 LQKENI. The CDR3 here is CASSNSPGEDEQFF. The CDR3 DNA follows: TGTGCCAGCTCAAATTCACCTGGAGAGGATGAGCAGTTCTTC.

The V call is TRBV4-3, the J call TRBJ1-2, with 10 bases identical to TRBD1. V shed 4 bases, J shed 3 bases, and the junction held 2 bases outside the gene matches. This CDR3 has 14 residues. Per germline, CDR1 LGHNA and CDR2 YSLEER. CDR3 coding DNA: TGCGCCAGCAGCCGCGGACAGGGGGACTATGGCTACACCTTC. Amino acids: CASSRGQGDYGYTF.

The V and J genes are TRBV5-1 and TRBJ1-6; 8 bases map to TRBD1. The CDR3 has 16 amino acids. Unmatched junction bases numbered 11, after V lost 5 bases and J lost 7 bases. Germline CDR1 and CDR2: SGHRS and YFSETQ. CDR3 sequence (DNA): TGCGCCAGCAGTTCTACGACAGGGGTAAAAAATTCACCCCTCCACTTT. Translated, it gives CASSSTTGVKNSPLHF.

The J gene is TRBJ1-3, the V gene TRBV6-6, with TRBD1 matching 7 bases. The CDR3 sequence is 13 residues long. Per the germline V gene, CDR1 is MNHNY and CDR2 is SVGAGI (reference sequence). CDR3 coding DNA: TGTGCGCTCGGAGGGACAGCTGGAAACACCATATATTTT. Residues: CALGGTAGNTIYF.

This chain joins TRBV27 and TRBJ1-4, with 11 bases matching TRBD1. The CDR3 runs to 16 residues. Germline-derived CDR1 and CDR2 are MNHEY and SMNVEV (reference sequence). The V gene end was trimmed by 5 bases and the J gene end by 3 bases; junction bases not matched to a gene: 5. This CDR3 is CASSLGQGAANEKLFF. The CDR3 region has the DNA TGTGCCAGCAGTCTCGGACAGGGGGCAGCTAATGAAAAACTGTTTTTT.

This chain joins TRBV11-2 and TRBJ1-1, with D unresolved. Deletions cut 5 bases from V and 11 bases from J, with 12 bases between. Germline lookup yields CDR1 SGHAT and CDR2 FQNNGV. This CDR3 comprises 11 residues. CDR3 amino acids: CASSPGSAAFF. DNA of the CDR3: TGTGCCAGCAGCCCGGGATCGGCCGCTTTCTTT. Full variable domain (missing parts from reference TRBV11-2 and TRBJ1-1): EAGVAQSPRYKIIEKRQSVAFWCNPISGHATLYWYQQILGQGPKLLIQFQNNGVVDDSQLPKDRFSAERLKGVDSTLKIQPAKLEDSAVYLCASSPGSAAFFGQGTRLTVV.

The rearrangement links TRBV7-2 to TRBJ1-4; D uncertain. V dropped 7 bases and J dropped 2 bases, with 5 bases sitting between them. This CDR3 is built from 12 residues. From germline, CDR1 is SGHTA and CDR2 FQGNSA. CDR3 bases: TGTGCCAGCACCCTGACTAATGAAAAACTGTTTTTT. This encodes CASTLTNEKLFF.

V is TRBV6-5 and J is TRBJ2-7; 12 bases align to TRBD2. CDR3 length equals 16 residues. Germline CDR1 is MNHEY and CDR2 is SVGAGI. V lost 0 bases and J lost 5; bases outside the gene matches: 5. The CDR3 sequence: CASSYSMTSGRDEQYF. The CDR3 nucleotides read TGTGCCAGCAGTTACTCGATGACTAGCGGGAGAGACGAGCAGTACTTC.

The gene calls are TRBV19 and TRBJ1-6, with a possible D match to TRBD1 (5 bases). Germline CDR1 LNHDA, CDR2 SQIVND (reference sequence). CDR3 size: 13 residues. V shed 5 bases and J shed 9 bases, with 11 bases lying between them. As DNA, the CDR3 is TGTGCCAGTAGTGCGGGGGTTAGTTCACCCCTCCACTTT. It codes for CASSAGVSSPLHF.

Turning to this clone: Compared with germline, one end of the junction differs, possibly owing to a read error. The chain uses TRBV7-2 and TRBJ1-4, with D perhaps TRBD1 (5 bases). Germline V gives CDR1 SGHTA, CDR2 FQGNSA. This CDR3 is built from 16 residues. The CDR3 is CVSSLAGWAREEKLFF. The CDR3 DNA is TGTGTCAGCAGCTTAGCGGGTTGGGCCAGGGAGGAAAAACTGTTTTTC.

The rearrangement uses TRBV9 and TRBJ1-1, with D possibly TRBD1 on 5 matching bases. This CDR3 contains 14 residues. Between the trimmed V and J ends, which lost 3 bases and 1 base, there was a span of 10 bases. CDR1 and CDR2 (germline): SGDLS, YYNGEE. CDR3 coding DNA: TGTGCCAGCAGCGGCCTCGGGGGGAACACTGAAGCTTTCTTT. Protein sequence: CASSGLGGNTEAFF.

This chain uses TRBV30 with TRBJ2-1; 9 positions match TRBD2. CDR3 size: 15 residues. With V trimmed by 3 bases and J by 6 bases, 9 bases remained unmatched. Germline V gives CDR1 GTSNPN, CDR2 SVGIG (reference sequence). CDR3 sequence (DNA): TGTGCCTGGAGCGAGCGGGGGGTAACGGTCAATGAGCAGTTCTTC. It yields the protein CAWSERGVTVNEQFF.

This clone appeared once. V is TRBV4-3 and J is TRBJ2-1; 7 nucleotides line up with TRBD2. CDR1 LGHNA and CDR2 YSLEER come from the germline V gene. The CDR3 loop spans 15 amino acids. Trimming took 3 bases from V and 10 from J; bases not matched to a gene: 12. CDR3 in DNA: TGCGCCAGCAGCCAGGACCACCTAGCGGCGAGGGAGCAGTTCTTC. This codes for CASSQDHLAAREQFF.

This sequence joins TRBV9 and TRBJ1-2; 7 bases line up with TRBD1. The CDR3 sequence is 15 residues long. The germline V gene encodes CDR1 SGDLS and CDR2 YYNGEE. Trimming removed 4 bases from V and 6 bases from J; junction bases left unmatched: 12. The CDR3 nucleotides read TGTGCCAGCAGCCCCTTCGGCGAAGGGGGCCATGGCTACACCTTC. Encoded protein: CASSPFGEGGHGYTF. Using reference TRBV9 and TRBJ1-2 for the parts outside the CDR3, the full variable domain is DSGVTQTPKHLITATGQRVTLRCSPRSGDLSVYWYQQSLDQGLQFLIQYYNGEERAKGNILERFSAQQFPDLHSELNLSSLELGDSALYFCASSPFGEGGHGYTFGSGTRLTVV.

The J gene is TRBJ2-1, the V gene TRBV28; 9 positions agree with TRBD2. Germline V gene data show CDR1 as MDHEN and CDR2 as SYDVKM. The ends lost 6 bases at V and 9 bases at J; junction bases unmatched: 9. The length of the CDR3 is 14 residues. The CDR3: CASRVRLAGLEQFF. The CDR3 DNA reads as TGTGCCAGCAGAGTTCGGCTAGCGGGACTTGAGCAGTTCTTC. Variable domain in full (rest from reference TRBV28 and TRBJ2-1): DVKVTQSSRYLVKRTGEKVFLECVQDMDHENMFWYRQDPGLGLRLIYFSYDVKMKEKGDIPEGYSVSREKKERFSLILESASTNQTSMYLCASRVRLAGLEQFFGPGTRLTVL.

The rearrangement uses TRBV7-9 and TRBJ1-5; D unclear. V was clipped by 1 base and J by 5 bases, with 6 bases between them. The V gene's germline CDR1 is SEHNR and CDR2 FQNEAQ (reference sequence). The CDR3 consists of 13 residues. CDR3 in DNA: TGTGCCAGCAGCTTAGGGTTAGATCAGCCCCAGCATTTT. This encodes CASSLGLDQPQHF. The full variable domain, completed using reference TRBV7-9 and TRBJ1-5, is DTGVSQNPRHKITKRGQNVTFRCDPISEHNRLYWYRQTLGQGPEFLTYFQNEAQLEKSRLLSDRFSAERPKGSFSTLEIQRTEQGDSAMYLCASSLGLDQPQHFGDGTRLSIL.

The V call is TRBV5-1, the J call TRBJ2-3; D ambiguous. CDR1 and CDR2 (germline): SGHRS, YFSETQ. With 10 bases removed from V and 4 bases from J, the gap between germline ends came to 7 bases. The CDR3 covers 10 residues. The CDR3 region has the DNA TGCGCCCTGGGCTCAGATACGCAGTATTTT. Translation gives CALGSDTQYF.